Described below is a single TCR beta chain sequence and its context. No antigen is known for it. Genomic DNA per cell subset filled all wells of several immunoSEQ plates. Clones were sequenced by immunoSEQ multiplex PCR, and TCRdb holds only the in-frame ones, with some missing. The sample gives approximately 600,000 clones, approximately 95% of which show up once; approximately 0.11% is in the top ten. This specimen comes from a study of shared clonotypes between healthy human individuals. The overall study: Used for every donor were three CD4 naive, three CD4 memory, two CD8 naive and one CD8 memory plate.

Terminally differentiated effector memory CD45RA+ cells were left out of the naive CD8 fraction, which was CD45RO-negative and positively selected for CCR7. Notes on the study in general: Sharing across four donors was highest in naive CD4 (roughly 5%) and lowest in memory CD8 (approximately 0.4%).

CDR3 size: 13 residues. V dropped 5 bases and J dropped 8 bases, with 12 bases sitting between them. Germline lookup yields CDR1 SEHNR and CDR2 FQNEAQ (reference sequence). Material: naive CD8+ T cells sorted from blood. The sequence was obtained from a woman aged 25 to 39 in good health. The chain has TRBV7-9 and TRBJ1-4; D is uncertain. CDR3 in DNA: TGTGCCAGCAGCAAGGGAGGATCCGAAAAACTGTTTTTT. It translates to CASSKGGSEKLFF.